The text below deals with one TCR beta chain. Its cognate antigen is unknown. The V end was cut by 1 base, the J end by 6 bases, with 9 bases between. CDR1 is MGHRA, CDR2 YSYEKL, per germline. The CDR3 runs 14 residues. This sample stems from a study of OX40 agonist ivuxolimab in advanced cancers. Study-wide background: Those treated in dose escalation had hepatocellular carcinoma, melanoma, renal cell cancer or head and neck cancer. Findings of the study overall: Expanded clones were, on average, more numerous among CD8+ T cells than CD4+.

The repertoire was sequenced with immunoSEQ multiplex PCR; TCRdb's copy has only in-frame clones and lacks some. The table records 75,000 to 80,000 clones, around 86% of them present only once. The material was CD4+ or CD8+ T cells sorted from blood, obtained in a trial of the OX40 agonist ivuxolimab. This receptor was identified in an adult with an advanced solid tumor such as melanoma, head and neck, liver or kidney cancer. This chain links TRBV4-1 with TRBJ2-2, with D unresolved. For the CDR3, the DNA is TGCGCCAGCAGCCAAGTTGGAGTTCCCGGGGAGCTGTTTTTT. Encoded protein: CASSQVGVPGELFF.